This T cell receptor (beta chain) was obtained from a study of cytomegalovirus exposure and HLA in healthy donors. The length of the CDR3 is 13 residues. Germline V gene data show CDR1 as MNHEY and CDR2 as SMNVEV (reference sequence). With 5 bases clipped from V and 4 bases from J, the junction kept 2 bases outside the gene matches. PCR used 60 Vbeta primers and 13 Jbeta primers. Repertoires were generated with immunoSEQ multiplex PCR, while TCRdb's copy carries only in-frame clones and drops some. Of about 130,000 clones in the sample, 80% were seen once. The receptor's source is a man between 40 and 49 years old in good health and CMV-seronegative. V is TRBV27 and J is TRBJ1-2, with TRBD1 identical over 9 bases. The source material was PBMCs. The CDR3 sequence is CASSTGGSYGYTF. The CDR3 nucleotides read TGTGCCAGCAGTACAGGGGGCAGCTATGGCTACACCTTC.